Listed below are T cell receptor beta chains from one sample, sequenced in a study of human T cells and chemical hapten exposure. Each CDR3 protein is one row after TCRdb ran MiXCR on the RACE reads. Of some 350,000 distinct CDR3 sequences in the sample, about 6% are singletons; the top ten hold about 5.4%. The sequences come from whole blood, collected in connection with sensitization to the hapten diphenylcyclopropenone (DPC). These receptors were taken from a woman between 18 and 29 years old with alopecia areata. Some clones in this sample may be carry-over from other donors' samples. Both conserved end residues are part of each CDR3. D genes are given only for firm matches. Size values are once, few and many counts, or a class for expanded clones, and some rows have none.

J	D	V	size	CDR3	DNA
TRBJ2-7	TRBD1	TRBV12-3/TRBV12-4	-	CASRSGQAIYEQYF	TGTGCCAGCAGGTCGGGACAGGCGATCTACGAGCAGTACTTC
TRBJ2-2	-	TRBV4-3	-	CASSRSRWGRRTGELFF	TGCGCCAGCAGCCGCTCAAGATGGGGCAGGCGGACCGGGGAGCTGTTTTTT
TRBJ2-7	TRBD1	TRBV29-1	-	CSVSPPGQGYSYEQYF	TGCAGCGTCTCCCCTCCGGGACAGGGATACTCCTACGAGCAGTACTTC
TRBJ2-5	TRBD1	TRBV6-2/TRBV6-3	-	CASSSTGTGQETQYF	TGTGCCAGCAGCTCCACCGGGACAGGCCAAGAGACCCAGTACTTC
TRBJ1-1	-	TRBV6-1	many	CASSDSMDIIEAFF	TGTGCCAGCAGTGATTCCATGGACATTATTGAAGCTTTCTTT
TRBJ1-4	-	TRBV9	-	CASSGQSNATNEKLFF	TGTGCCAGCAGCGGACAGTCGAATGCAACTAATGAAAAACTGTTTTTT
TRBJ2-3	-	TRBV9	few	CASSGQRGPDTQYF	TGTGCCAGCAGCGGTCAGCGCGGTCCAGATACGCAGTATTTT
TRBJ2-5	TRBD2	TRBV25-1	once	CASSLAGGYAYQETQYF	TGTGCCAGCAGTCTAGCGGGGGGGTACGCTTACCAAGAGACCCAGTACTTC
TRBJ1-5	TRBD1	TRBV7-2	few	CASSLNRQGSNQPQHF	TGTGCCAGCAGCCTCAACAGACAGGGTAGCAATCAGCCCCAGCATTTT
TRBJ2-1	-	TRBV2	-	CASSGGPGHDNEQFF	TGTGCCAGCAGTGGGGGGCCCGGACACGACAATGAGCAGTTCTTC
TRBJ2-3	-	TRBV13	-	CASSLRSDGHTDTQYF	TGTGCCAGCAGCTTAAGGTCGGACGGGCACACAGATACGCAGTATTTT
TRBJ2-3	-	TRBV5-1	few	CASSLAAGATADTQYF	TGCGCCAGCAGCTTGGCGGCAGGGGCCACCGCAGATACGCAGTATTTT
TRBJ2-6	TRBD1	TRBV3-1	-	CASGQGAQAAGANVLTF	TGTGCCAGCGGACAGGGAGCACAAGCAGCTGGGGCCAACGTCCTGACTTTC
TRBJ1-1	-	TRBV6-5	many	CASRYRNTEAFF	TGTGCCAGCAGATATAGGAACACTGAAGCTTTCTTT
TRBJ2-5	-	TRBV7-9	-	CASSFDSWGQTQYF	TGTGCCAGCAGCTTCGACAGTTGGGGGCAGACCCAGTACTTC
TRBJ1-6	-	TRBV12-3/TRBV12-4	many	CASSLWDSPLHF	TGTGCCAGCAGCTTGTGGGATTCACCCCTCCACTTT
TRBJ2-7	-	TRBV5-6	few	CASSLVGPYEQYF	TGTGCCAGCAGCTTGGTGGGCCCCTACGAGCAGTACTTC
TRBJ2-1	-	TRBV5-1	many	CASSSGLEQFF	TGCGCCAGCAGCTCAGGGTTGGAGCAGTTCTTC
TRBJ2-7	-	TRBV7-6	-	CASSPQPTYEQYF	TGTGCCAGCAGCCCCCAGCCCACCTACGAGCAGTACTTC
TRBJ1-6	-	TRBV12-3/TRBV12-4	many	CASSPSMGAINSPLHF	TGTGCCAGCAGCCCGAGCATGGGGGCTATCAATTCACCCCTCCACTTT
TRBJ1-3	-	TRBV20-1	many	CSARFADGGNTIYF	TGCAGTGCTAGGTTCGCGGATGGTGGAAACACCATATATTTT
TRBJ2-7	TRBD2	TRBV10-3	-	CAMSPQRGGLEQYF	TGTGCCATGTCCCCGCAGCGGGGGGGCCTCGAGCAGTACTTC
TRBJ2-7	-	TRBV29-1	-	CSASSEGGGYEQYF	TGCAGCGCCTCGTCCGAAGGGGGTGGGTACGAGCAGTACTTC
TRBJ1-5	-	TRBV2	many	CASSEGQKSNQPQHF	TGTGCCAGCAGTGAGGGTCAGAAAAGCAATCAGCCCCAGCATTTT
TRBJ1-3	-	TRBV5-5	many	CASSLLADSSGNTIYF	TGTGCCAGCAGCTTGTTGGCGGACAGCTCTGGAAACACCATATATTTT
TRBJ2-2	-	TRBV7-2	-	CASSIDPSNTGELFF	TGTGCCAGCAGCATAGACCCCTCGAACACCGGGGAGCTGTTTTTT
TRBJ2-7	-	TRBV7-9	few	CASTPGLAYEQYF	TGTGCCAGCACCCCGGGACTTGCCTACGAGCAGTACTTC
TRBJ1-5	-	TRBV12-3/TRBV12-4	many	CASRWDTDQPQHF	TGTGCCAGCAGATGGGACACAGATCAGCCCCAGCATTTT
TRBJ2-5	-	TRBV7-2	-	CASSLLWGFGETQYF	TGTGCCAGCAGCTTATTGTGGGGTTTCGGGGAGACCCAGTACTTC
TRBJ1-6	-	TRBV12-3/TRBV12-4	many	CASSFGGEGNSPLHF	TGTGCCAGCAGTTTTGGGGGCGAGGGTAATTCACCCCTCCACTTT
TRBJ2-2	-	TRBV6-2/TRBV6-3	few	CASSYSTVDTGELFF	TGTGCCAGCAGTTATTCGACGGTGGACACCGGGGAGCTGTTTTTT
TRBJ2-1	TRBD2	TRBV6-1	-	CASSEGLADRQFF	TGTGCCAGCAGTGAAGGACTAGCCGACCGGCAGTTCTTC